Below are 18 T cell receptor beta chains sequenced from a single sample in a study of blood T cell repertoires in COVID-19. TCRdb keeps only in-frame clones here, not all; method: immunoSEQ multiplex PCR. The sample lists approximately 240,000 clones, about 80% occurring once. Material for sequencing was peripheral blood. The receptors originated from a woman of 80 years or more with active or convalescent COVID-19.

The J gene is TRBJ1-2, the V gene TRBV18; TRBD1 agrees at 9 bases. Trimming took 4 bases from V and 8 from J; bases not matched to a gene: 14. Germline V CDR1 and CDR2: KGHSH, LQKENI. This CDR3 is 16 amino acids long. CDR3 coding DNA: TGTGCCAGCTCACGGCGGACAGGGGCAAATGGTGACGGCTACACCTTC. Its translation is CASSRRTGANGDGYTF.

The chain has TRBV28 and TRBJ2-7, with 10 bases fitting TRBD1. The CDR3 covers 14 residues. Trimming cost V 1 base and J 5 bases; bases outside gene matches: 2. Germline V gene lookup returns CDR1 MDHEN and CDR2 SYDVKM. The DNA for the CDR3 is TGTGCCAGCAGTTTATCGGGACAGGGGAACGAGCAGTACTTC. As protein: CASSLSGQGNEQYF.

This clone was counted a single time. The CDR3 sequence is CSVEYRPGETQYF. The CDR3 nucleotides read TGCAGCGTTGAATATCGTCCGGGAGAGACCCAGTACTTC. This chain links TRBV29-1 with TRBJ2-5, with D unresolved. Per the germline V gene, CDR1 is SQVTM and CDR2 is ANQGSEA. The CDR3 covers 13 residues. Trimming pared 2 bases from V and 4 bases from J, leaving 11 bases between.

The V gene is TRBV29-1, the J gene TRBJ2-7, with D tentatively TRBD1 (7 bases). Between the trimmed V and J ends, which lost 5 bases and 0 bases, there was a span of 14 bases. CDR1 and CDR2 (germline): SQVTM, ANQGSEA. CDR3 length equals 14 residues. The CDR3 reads CSVQGGHASYEQYF. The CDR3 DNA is TGCAGCGTTCAGGGGGGACATGCCTCCTACGAGCAGTACTTC.

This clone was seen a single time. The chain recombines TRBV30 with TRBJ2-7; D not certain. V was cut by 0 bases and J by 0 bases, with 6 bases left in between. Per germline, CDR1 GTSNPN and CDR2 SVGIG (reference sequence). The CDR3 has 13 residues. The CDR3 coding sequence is TGTGCCTGGAGTGTATTTAGCTCCTACGAGCAGTACTTC. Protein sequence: CAWSVFSSYEQYF.

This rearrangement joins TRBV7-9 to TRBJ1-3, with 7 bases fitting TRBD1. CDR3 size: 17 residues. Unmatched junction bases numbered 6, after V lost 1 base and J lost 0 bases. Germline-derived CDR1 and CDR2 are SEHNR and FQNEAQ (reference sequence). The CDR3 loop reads CASSLEMGQSSGNTIYF. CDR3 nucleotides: TGTGCCAGCAGCTTAGAAATGGGACAGAGCTCTGGAAACACCATATATTTT.

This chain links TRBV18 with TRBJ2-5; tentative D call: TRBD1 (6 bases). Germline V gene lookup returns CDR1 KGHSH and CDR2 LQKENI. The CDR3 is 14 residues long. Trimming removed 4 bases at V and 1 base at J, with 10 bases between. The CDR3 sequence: CASSQIQGQETQYF. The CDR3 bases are TGTGCCAGCTCACAAATACAGGGCCAAGAGACCCAGTACTTC.

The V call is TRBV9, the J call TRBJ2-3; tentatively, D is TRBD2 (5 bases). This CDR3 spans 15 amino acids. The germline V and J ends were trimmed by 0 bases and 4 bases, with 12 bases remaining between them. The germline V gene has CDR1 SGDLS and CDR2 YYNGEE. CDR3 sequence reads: CASSVGGILPDTQYF. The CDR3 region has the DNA TGTGCCAGCAGCGTAGGAGGGATTCTGCCAGATACGCAGTATTTT.

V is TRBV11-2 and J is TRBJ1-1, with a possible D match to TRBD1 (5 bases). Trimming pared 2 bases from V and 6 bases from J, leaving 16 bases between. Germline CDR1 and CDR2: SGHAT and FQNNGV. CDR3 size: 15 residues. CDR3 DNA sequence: TGTGCCAGCAGCTTATTGCAGGGTGTATGGGCTGAAGCTTTCTTT. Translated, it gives CASSLLQGVWAEAFF.

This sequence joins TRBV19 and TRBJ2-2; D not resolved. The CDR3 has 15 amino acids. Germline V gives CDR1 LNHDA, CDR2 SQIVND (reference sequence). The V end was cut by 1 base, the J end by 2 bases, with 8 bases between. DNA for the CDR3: TGTGCCAGTAGTATAGTAAAGCTAAACACCGGGGAGCTGTTTTTT. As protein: CASSIVKLNTGELFF.

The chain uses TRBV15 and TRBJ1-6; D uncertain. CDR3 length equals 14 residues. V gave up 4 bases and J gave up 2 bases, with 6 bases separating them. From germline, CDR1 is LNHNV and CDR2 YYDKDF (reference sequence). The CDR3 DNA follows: TGTGCCACCAGCAAGCCCACCTATAATTCACCCCTCCACTTT. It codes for CATSKPTYNSPLHF.

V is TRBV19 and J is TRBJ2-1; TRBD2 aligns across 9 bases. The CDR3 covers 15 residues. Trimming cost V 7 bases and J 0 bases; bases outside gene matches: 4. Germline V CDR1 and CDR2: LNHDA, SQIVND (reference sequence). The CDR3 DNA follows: TGTGCCAGTACCCGCGGGGGGGACTCCTACAATGAGCAGTTCTTC. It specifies CASTRGGDSYNEQFF.

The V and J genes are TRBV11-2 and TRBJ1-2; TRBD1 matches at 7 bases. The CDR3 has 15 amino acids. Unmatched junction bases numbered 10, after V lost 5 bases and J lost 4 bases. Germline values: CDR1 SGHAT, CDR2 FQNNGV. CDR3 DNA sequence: TGTGCCAGCAGCCCGACGGGACAGATCCTCTATGGCTACACCTTC. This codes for CASSPTGQILYGYTF.

In nucleotides, the CDR3 is TGCGCCAGCAGTGAGTCTAGCCGGAATTCACCCCTCCACTTT. It translates to CASSESSRNSPLHF. The chain joins TRBV10-1 to TRBJ1-6; D gene uncertain. V lost 0 bases, J lost 7 bases, and 7 bases lay in between. The germline CDR1 and CDR2 sequences are WNHNN and SYGVQD (reference sequence). This CDR3 comprises 14 residues.

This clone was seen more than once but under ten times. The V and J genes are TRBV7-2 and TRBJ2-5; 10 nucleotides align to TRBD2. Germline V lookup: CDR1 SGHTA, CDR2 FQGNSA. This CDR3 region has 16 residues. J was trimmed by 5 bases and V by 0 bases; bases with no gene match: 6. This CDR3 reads CASSLAQRGGLETQYF. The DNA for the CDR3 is TGTGCCAGCAGCTTAGCTCAGCGGGGGGGCTTGGAGACCCAGTACTTC.

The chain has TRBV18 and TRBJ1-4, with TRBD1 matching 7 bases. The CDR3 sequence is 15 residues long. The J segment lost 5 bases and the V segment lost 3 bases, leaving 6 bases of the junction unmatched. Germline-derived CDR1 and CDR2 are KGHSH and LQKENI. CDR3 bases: TGTGCCAGCTCACCCCCAGGGACAGTCAATGAAAAACTGTTTTTT. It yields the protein CASSPPGTVNEKLFF. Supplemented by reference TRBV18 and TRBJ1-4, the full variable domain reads NAGVMQNPRHLVRRRGQEARLRCSPMKGHSHVYWYRQLPEEGLKFMVYLQKENIIDESGMPKERFSAEFPKEGPSILRIQQVVRGDSAAYFCASSPPGTVNEKLFFGSGTQLSVL.

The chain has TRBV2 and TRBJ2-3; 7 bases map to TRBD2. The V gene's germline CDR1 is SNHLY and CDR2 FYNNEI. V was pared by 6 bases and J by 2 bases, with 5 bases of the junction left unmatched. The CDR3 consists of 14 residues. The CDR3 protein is CASRGRGPTDTQYF. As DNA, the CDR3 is TGTGCCAGCAGGGGGAGGGGCCCCACAGATACGCAGTATTTT.

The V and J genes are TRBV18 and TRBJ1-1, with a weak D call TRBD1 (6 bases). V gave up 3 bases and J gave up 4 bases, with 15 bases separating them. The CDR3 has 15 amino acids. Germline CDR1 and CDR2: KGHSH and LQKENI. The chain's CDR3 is CASSPPTGFGTEAFF. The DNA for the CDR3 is TGTGCCAGCTCACCTCCGACAGGCTTTGGCACTGAAGCTTTCTTT. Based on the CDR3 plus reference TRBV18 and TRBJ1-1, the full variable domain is NAGVMQNPRHLVRRRGQEARLRCSPMKGHSHVYWYRQLPEEGLKFMVYLQKENIIDESGMPKERFSAEFPKEGPSILRIQQVVRGDSAAYFCASSPPTGFGTEAFFGQGTRLTVV.